Below are 28 T cell receptor beta chains sequenced from a single sample in a study of cytotoxic CD8 clonotypes in ibrutinib-treated CLL. This table comes from immunoSEQ multiplex PCR, and its TCRdb copy is limited to in-frame clones, with some not included. The sample lists around 27,000 clones, less than 75% occurring once. Sequenced here: PBMCs, sampled before ibrutinib treatment. These receptor sequences come from a human donor with chronic lymphocytic leukemia.

V is TRBV5-6 and J is TRBJ1-1; 7 bases map to TRBD1. With 2 bases clipped from V and 3 bases from J, the junction kept 7 bases outside the gene matches. The germline CDR1 and CDR2 sequences are SGHDT and YYEEEE. The CDR3 is 15 amino acids. DNA of the CDR3: TGTGCCAGCAGCTTAGACAGGGACCGGTACACTGAAGCTTTCTTT. It is translated as CASSLDRDRYTEAFF. The variable domain in full, completed from reference TRBV5-6 and TRBJ1-1, reads DAGVTQSPTHLIKTRGQQVTLRCSPKSGHDTVSWYQQALGQGPQFIFQYYEEEERQRGNFPDRFSGHQFPNYSSELNVNALLLGDSALYLCASSLDRDRYTEAFFGQGTRLTVV.

The V call is TRBV7-9, the J call TRBJ2-1, with TRBD2 identical over 11 bases. Trimming cost V 5 bases and J 6 bases; bases outside gene matches: 15. There are 18 residues in the CDR3. The germline CDR1 and CDR2 sequences are SEHNR and FQNEAQ (reference sequence). The CDR3 DNA reads TGTGCCAGCAGCGAACTACTCAAACTAGCGGGAGAAGGCAATGAGCAGTTCTTC. Translating gives CASSELLKLAGEGNEQFF.

The chain is built from TRBV6-1 and TRBJ2-3; TRBD1 aligns across 9 bases. The CDR3 is 14 residues long. Germline V gene lookup returns CDR1 MNHNS and CDR2 SASEGT. V lost 6 bases and J lost 4; bases outside the gene matches: 5. The CDR3 sequence is CASRRQGDADTQYF. As DNA, the CDR3 is TGTGCCAGCAGACGACAGGGGGATGCAGATACGCAGTATTTT.

This rearrangement joins TRBV29-1 to TRBJ1-2; a possible D gene is TRBD1 (5 bases). The CDR3 totals 14 residues. The germline gives CDR1 SQVTM, CDR2 ANQGSEA. V was cut by 0 bases and J by 3 bases, with 11 bases left in between. CDR3 coding DNA: TGCAGCGTTGAAGATTCCGTGGGACACTATGGCTACACCTTC. It encodes CSVEDSVGHYGYTF.

The chain is built from TRBV7-9 and TRBJ2-5; 7 nucleotides match TRBD2. V gave up 1 base and J gave up 5 bases; unmatched junction bases: 10. The V gene's germline CDR1 is SEHNR and CDR2 FQNEAQ (reference sequence). There are 16 residues in the CDR3. The CDR3 here is CASSLVGGGPRETQYF. The CDR3 nucleotides read TGTGCCAGCAGCTTAGTCGGGGGAGGGCCTCGGGAGACCCAGTACTTC.

The chain recombines TRBV9 with TRBJ2-2; the D call may be TRBD1 or TRBD2 (6 bases each). V was trimmed by 1 base and J by 2 bases, leaving 15 bases between them. The CDR3 covers 17 residues. Looked up from germline, CDR1 is SGDLS and CDR2 is YYNGEE. In DNA, the CDR3 is TGTGCCAGCAGCGTAAGGCCTGGGGGGCGCAACACCGGGGAGCTGTTTTTT. Amino acids: CASSVRPGGRNTGELFF.

V and J are TRBV27 and TRBJ2-1; D remains ambiguous. Between the trimmed V and J ends, which lost 3 bases and 2 bases, there was a span of 5 bases. The germline V gene encodes CDR1 MNHEY and CDR2 SMNVEV (reference sequence). The CDR3 has 13 amino acids. CDR3 protein: CASSFGAYNEQFF. CDR3 DNA: TGTGCCAGCAGTTTCGGCGCCTACAATGAGCAGTTCTTC.

V gene TRBV18 combines with J gene TRBJ2-4; 10 bases align to TRBD2. The germline V gene encodes CDR1 KGHSH and CDR2 LQKENI. V gave up 3 bases and J gave up 1 base; unmatched junction bases: 6. The CDR3 consists of 17 residues. The CDR3 DNA sequence: TGTGCCAGCTCACCCCTGACTAGCGGGTTTGCCAAAAACATTCAGTACTTC. The encoded protein is CASSPLTSGFAKNIQYF.

This clone was found once. V is TRBV6-6 and J is TRBJ2-1; TRBD2 matches at 9 bases. The CDR3 runs to 15 residues. Germline V gives CDR1 MNHNY, CDR2 SVGAGI (reference sequence). V shed 5 bases and J 5 bases; nucleotides not matched to a gene: 7. The CDR3 here is CASSPLAGWNNEQFF. CDR3 nucleotides: TGTGCCAGCAGTCCCCTAGCGGGGTGGAACAATGAGCAGTTCTTC.

The CDR3 DNA follows: TGTGCCAGCAGTTACGGTTATCAAGCCGGGGAGCTGTTTTTT. This gives the protein CASSYGYQAGELFF. V is TRBV6-5 and J is TRBJ2-2; D unclear. The CDR3 totals 14 residues. Germline lookup yields CDR1 MNHEY and CDR2 SVGAGI. Trimming took off 2 bases at V and 6 bases at J, with 10 bases between the two ends.

This CDR3 reads CASGPDWGFEKLFF. CDR3 nucleotide sequence: TGTGCTAGTGGCCCAGATTGGGGGTTTGAAAAACTGTTTTTT. This chain connects TRBV12-5 to TRBJ1-4; the D gene is possibly TRBD1 (5 bases). The CDR3 consists of 14 residues. In germline, CDR1 is LGHNT, CDR2 FRNRAP. V lost 6 bases and J lost 7, with 15 bases in between.

This clone was counted only a few times. The chain has TRBV28 and TRBJ1-3, with D perhaps TRBD1 (5 bases). This CDR3 is 14 amino acids long. The germline V gene has CDR1 MDHEN and CDR2 SYDVKM. The CDR3 loop is CASRSGGSGNTIYF. CDR3 sequence (DNA): TGTGCTTCCCGCTCCGGGGGCTCTGGAAACACCATATATTTT.

The chain uses TRBV5-1 and TRBJ2-1, with D tentatively TRBD2 (6 bases). The germline V and J ends were trimmed by 4 bases and 4 bases, with 12 bases remaining between them. The germline CDR1 and CDR2 sequences are SGHRS and YFSETQ. CDR3 length: 14 residues. CDR3 amino acids: CASSPHSGYNEQFF. For the CDR3, the DNA is TGCGCCAGCAGCCCCCACAGCGGGTACAATGAGCAGTTCTTC.

The CDR3 protein is CASSAQWDRITNYGYTF. In DNA, the CDR3 is TGTGCCAGCAGCGCCCAATGGGACAGGATAACTAACTATGGCTACACCTTC. The chain links TRBV28 to TRBJ1-2, with TRBD1 matching 8 bases. The trim removed 6 bases at V and 0 bases at J, leaving 12 bases unmatched. From germline, CDR1 is MDHEN and CDR2 SYDVKM. CDR3 length: 17 residues.

The chain uses TRBV7-2 and TRBJ1-4; 11 bases agree with TRBD1. V was pared by 3 bases and J by 10 bases, with 19 bases of the junction left unmatched. Per germline, CDR1 SGHTA and CDR2 FQGNSA. This CDR3 is built from 19 residues. The DNA for the CDR3 is TGTGCCAGCAGCTTCATTTCGTCCGGGACAGGGGGAAAAATACGAAAACTGTTTTTT. Its translation is CASSFISSGTGGKIRKLFF.

This clone showed up just a few times. The chain links TRBV7-9 to TRBJ1-1; TRBD1 is a possible D gene (6 bases). The CDR3 has 14 amino acids. Between the trimmed V and J ends, which lost 5 bases and 7 bases, there was a span of 17 bases. Germline CDR1 reads SEHNR; CDR2 reads FQNEAQ (reference sequence). CDR3 sequence reads: CASSKQSGADEAFF. For the CDR3, the DNA is TGTGCCAGCAGCAAACAATCAGGGGCTGATGAAGCTTTCTTT.

The chain is built from TRBV7-2 and TRBJ2-1; D perhaps matches TRBD1 (6 bases). CDR1 is SGHTA and CDR2 is FQGNSA in the germline V gene. V lost 5 bases and J 10 bases, leaving 15 bases between the germline ends. This CDR3 has 13 amino acids. In DNA, the CDR3 is TGTGCCAGCAGCCTTGACAGGCGACAGGAGCAGTTCTTC. It codes for CASSLDRRQEQFF.

Turning to this clone: The junction shows a germline mismatch at one end, possibly a read error. The chain links TRBV7-2 to TRBJ2-3; D might be TRBD1 (6 bases). The CDR3 consists of 16 residues. CDR1 is SGHTA and CDR2 is FQGNSA in the germline V gene. CDR3 sequence: CASTLDPRGWQDTQYF. The CDR3, as DNA: TGTGCCAGCACCTTAGACCCCAGGGGATGGCAGGATACGCAGTATTTT.

This clone was counted only a few times. V usage is TRBV10-1 and J usage is TRBJ2-1; no firm D call. The CDR3 totals 13 residues. CDR1 WNHNN and CDR2 SYGVQD come from the germline V gene (reference sequence). Trimming stripped 0 bases from V and 8 bases from J, with 8 bases between. DNA of the CDR3: TGCGCCAGCAGTGAGTCGTGGAGCCATGAGCAGTTCTTC. This encodes CASSESWSHEQFF.

The rearrangement uses TRBV2 and TRBJ1-2, with a weak D call TRBD1 (5 bases). The V end was cut by 7 bases, the J end by 4 bases, with 16 bases between. This CDR3 comprises 14 residues. Germline lookup yields CDR1 SNHLY and CDR2 FYNNEI. The CDR3 loop is CASKKGPLSYGYTF. CDR3 nucleotides: TGTGCCAGCAAGAAGGGACCCCTCTCCTATGGCTACACCTTC.

This clone was counted only a few times. The chain combines TRBV5-4 with TRBJ2-7, with TRBD2 matching over 7 bases. There are 14 residues in the CDR3. Germline V lookup: CDR1 SGHNT, CDR2 YYREEE (reference sequence). J lost 7 bases, V lost 1 base, and 8 bases had no gene match. The CDR3 DNA reads TGTGCCAGCAGCTTGAGTGGGAGGGCGGAGGAGCAGTACTTC. Encoded protein: CASSLSGRAEEQYF.

There are a few counts of this clone. The chain is built from TRBV5-8 and TRBJ2-5; 7 positions agree with TRBD1. CDR1 is SGHTS and CDR2 is YDEGEE in the germline V gene. V shed 0 bases, J shed 5 bases, and the junction held 7 bases outside the gene matches. The CDR3 spans 15 residues. The chain's CDR3 is CASSLGQGVRETQYF. The CDR3 DNA is TGTGCCAGCAGCTTGGGCCAGGGGGTGCGGGAGACCCAGTACTTC.

The gene calls are TRBV9 and TRBJ2-5; D is ambiguous. V gave up 2 bases and J gave up 3 bases, with 8 bases separating them. The CDR3 has 13 residues. Looked up from germline, CDR1 is SGDLS and CDR2 is YYNGEE. CDR3 DNA: TGTGCCAGCAGCGTTTTGGCGGAAGAGACCCAGTACTTC. Residues: CASSVLAEETQYF.

Regarding this clone: A read error may produce the germline difference seen at one junction end. The chain carries TRBV29-1 and TRBJ1-1, with D possibly being TRBD1 (5 bases). Germline CDR1 SQVTM, CDR2 ANQGSEA. The CDR3 extends over 8 amino acids. CDR3 coding DNA: TGCAGCGTTGACGGGGCCCCATTT. This codes for CSVDGAPF.

The rearrangement uses TRBV2 and TRBJ2-3; the match to TRBD2 covers 11 bases. The CDR3 sequence is 17 residues long. Trimming at V came to 6 bases and at J to 4 bases, leaving 12 bases not matched to a gene. CDR1 and CDR2 from the germline V gene are SNHLY and FYNNEI. This CDR3 reads CASRRELAGDKADTQYF. CDR3 DNA: TGTGCCAGCAGGAGGGAACTAGCGGGAGATAAAGCAGATACGCAGTATTTT.

This sequence joins TRBV19 and TRBJ1-5; 8 nucleotides align to TRBD1. The CDR3 runs 15 residues. The germline V gene encodes CDR1 LNHDA and CDR2 SQIVND (reference sequence). J was trimmed by 5 bases and V by 1 base; bases with no gene match: 4. CDR3 in DNA: TGTGCCAGTAGTATAGCAGACAGGGGAGATCAGCCCCAGCATTTT. This translates into CASSIADRGDQPQHF. Filled out from reference TRBV19 and TRBJ1-5, the complete variable domain reads DGGITQSPKYLFRKEGQNVTLSCEQNLNHDAMYWYRQDPGQGLRLIYYSQIVNDFQKGDIAEGYSVSREKKESFPLTVTSAQKNPTAFYLCASSIADRGDQPQHFGDGTRLSIL.

The rearrangement joins TRBV5-1 to TRBJ2-4, with D perhaps matching TRBD2 (6 bases). The CDR3 contains 15 residues. The V gene's germline CDR1 is SGHRS and CDR2 YFSETQ. The V end was cut by 4 bases, the J end by 6 bases, with 17 bases between. CDR3 nucleotide sequence: TGCGCCAGCAGCCACACGCCTGGCGGGGCAAACATTCAGTACTTC. Translating it yields CASSHTPGGANIQYF.

In its sample, this clone was seen a few times. This chain's CDR3 is CASSYSGQGANVLTF. The CDR3 DNA follows: TGTGCCAGCAGTTACTCGGGCCAGGGGGCCAACGTCCTGACTTTC. V gene TRBV6-6 combines with J gene TRBJ2-6, with no clear D. Germline CDR1 and CDR2: MNHNY and SVGAGI (reference sequence). The CDR3 contains 15 residues. V lost 0 bases, J lost 4 bases, and 7 bases lay in between.